These 4 T cell receptor beta chains originate from one sample sequenced in a study of cytomegalovirus exposure and HLA in healthy donors. With 60 Vbeta and 13 Jbeta primers, the PCR was carried out. Only in-frame clones appear in the TCRdb table, and some are missing; sequencing was by immunoSEQ multiplex PCR. The data contain around 190,000 clones, roughly 77% of them singletons. The sequencing input was PBMCs. The receptors were gathered from a woman aged 30 to 39 in good health and CMV-seropositive.

This chain joins TRBV10-3 and TRBJ2-5, with 7 bases aligning to TRBD1. Germline CDR1 ENHRY, CDR2 SYGVKD. The junction had 11 bases not matched to a gene; V was cut back by 10 bases and J by 6 bases. The CDR3 has 13 amino acids. For the CDR3, the DNA is TGTGCCAATAGACAGGGTGAGGACAAGACCCAGTACTTC. This sequence encodes CANRQGEDKTQYF.

V is TRBV6-5 and J is TRBJ2-7; 9 bases match TRBD1. The germline V gene encodes CDR1 MNHEY and CDR2 SVGAGI. J was trimmed by 3 bases and V by 6 bases; bases with no gene match: 6. The CDR3 is made up of 14 amino acids. CDR3 amino acids: CASSRRTGVYEQYF. Here the CDR3 DNA reads TGTGCCAGCAGCCGCCGGACAGGGGTCTACGAGCAGTACTTC.

V is TRBV4-2 and J is TRBJ2-1; D perhaps matches TRBD1 (7 bases). The CDR3 spans 15 residues. V lost 0 bases, J lost 10 bases, and 16 bases lay in between. Germline-derived CDR1 and CDR2 are LGHNA and YNFKEQ. CDR3 sequence: CASSQEPTGDLEQFF. CDR3 sequence (DNA): TGTGCCAGCAGCCAAGAACCCACAGGGGACTTGGAGCAGTTCTTC.

This clone was recorded once. The genes are TRBV7-9 and TRBJ2-1; 10 bases are a match to TRBD2. CDR3 length: 14 residues. From germline, CDR1 is SEHNR and CDR2 FQNEAQ (reference sequence). Trimming took 5 bases from V and 8 from J; bases not matched to a gene: 6. CDR3 DNA sequence: TGTGCCAGCAGCGCCCTAGCGGGAGTATATGAGCAGTTCTTC. Translated, it gives CASSALAGVYEQFF.